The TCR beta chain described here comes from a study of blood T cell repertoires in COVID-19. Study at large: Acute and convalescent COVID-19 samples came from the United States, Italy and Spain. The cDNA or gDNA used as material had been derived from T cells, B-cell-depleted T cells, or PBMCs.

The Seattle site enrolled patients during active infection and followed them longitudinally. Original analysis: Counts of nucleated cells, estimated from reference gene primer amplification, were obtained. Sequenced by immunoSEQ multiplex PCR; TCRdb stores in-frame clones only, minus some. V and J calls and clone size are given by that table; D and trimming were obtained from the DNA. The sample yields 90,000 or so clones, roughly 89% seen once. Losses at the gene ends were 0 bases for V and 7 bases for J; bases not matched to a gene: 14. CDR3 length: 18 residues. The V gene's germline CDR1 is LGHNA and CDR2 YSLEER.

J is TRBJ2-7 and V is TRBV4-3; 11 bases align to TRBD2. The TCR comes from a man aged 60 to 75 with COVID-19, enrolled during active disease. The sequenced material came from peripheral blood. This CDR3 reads CASSQDVFSGRERGEQYF. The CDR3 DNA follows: TGCGCCAGCAGCCAAGATGTCTTTAGCGGGAGGGAAAGGGGGGAGCAGTACTTC.